The rows below give T cell receptor beta chains drawn from one sample of a study of regulatory T cells in long-lasting Graves disease. From the multiplex PCR reads, TCRdb called clonotypes with MiXCR, one entry per CDR3 protein. The sample holds around 470,000 distinct CDR3 sequences, 13% to 15% seen once. The same data also went into a second study, on T cells in Graves' hyperthyroidism and ophthalmopathy.

Sequences were derived from peripheral blood mononuclear cells (PBMCs), sampled at new diagnosis, from a patient treated with antithyroid drugs. These receptors were collected from a woman in her 50s with Graves disease. CDR3s include the opening cysteine and the closing phenylalanine or tryptophan. D genes are given only for firm matches. Clone size is shown for a subset of rows, as once, few, many or a class of expanded clone.

j_gene: TRBJ2-7
abundance: .
d_gene: TRBD2
v_gene: TRBV27
CDR3nt: TGTGCCAGCAGTTCCTGGACTAGCGGGAGTCTCCACGAGCAGTACTTC
CDR3aa: CASSSWTSGSLHEQYF

j_gene: TRBJ2-3
abundance: .
d_gene: TRBD2
v_gene: TRBV10-3
CDR3nt: TGTGCCATCAGTGATCGGACTAGCGGGAGACCAGATACGCAGTATTTT
CDR3aa: CAISDRTSGRPDTQYF

j_gene: TRBJ2-7
abundance: many
d_gene: .
v_gene: TRBV18
CDR3nt: TGTGCCAGCTCACCACCCGGTGAACGGGAGCAGTACTTC
CDR3aa: CASSPPGEREQYF

j_gene: TRBJ1-4
abundance: few
d_gene: .
v_gene: TRBV10-3
CDR3nt: TGTGCCATCAGTGAGTCTGCGGCTAATGAAAAACTGTTTTTT
CDR3aa: CAISESAANEKLFF

j_gene: TRBJ1-1
abundance: many
d_gene: .
v_gene: TRBV28
CDR3nt: TGTGCCAGCAGTGCAGGCGGGACCCCGGGGAGGGGGAACACTGAAGCTTTCTTT
CDR3aa: CASSAGGTPGRGNTEAFF

j_gene: TRBJ1-1
abundance: many
d_gene: .
v_gene: TRBV30
CDR3nt: TGTGCCTGGATTCGGATGAACACTGAAGCTTTCTTT
CDR3aa: CAWIRMNTEAFF

j_gene: TRBJ1-4
abundance: many
d_gene: .
v_gene: TRBV6-1
CDR3nt: TGTGCCAGCAGGATGGACAGCATTAATGAAAAACTGTTTTTT
CDR3aa: CASRMDSINEKLFF

j_gene: TRBJ2-5
abundance: .
d_gene: TRBD2
v_gene: TRBV7-2
CDR3nt: TGTGCCAGCAGCAGAAGGACTAGCGGTGAGACCCAGTACTTC
CDR3aa: CASSRRTSGETQYF

j_gene: TRBJ2-5
abundance: many
d_gene: .
v_gene: TRBV5-1
CDR3nt: TGCGCCAGCAGCTTGATTTCGGGGAAGACCCAGTACTTC
CDR3aa: CASSLISGKTQYF

j_gene: TRBJ2-3
abundance: .
d_gene: .
v_gene: TRBV6-1
CDR3nt: TGTGCCAGCAGAGATTATTTTCGGGATCATACGCAGTATTTT
CDR3aa: CASRDYFRDHTQYF

j_gene: TRBJ2-7
abundance: .
d_gene: TRBD1
v_gene: TRBV2
CDR3nt: TGTGCCCTGGCGGACAGGCCGTCCTACGAGCAGTACTTC
CDR3aa: CALADRPSYEQYF

j_gene: TRBJ2-3
abundance: many
d_gene: TRBD2
v_gene: TRBV20-1
CDR3nt: TGCAGTGCTAGAGATCGGCGGGGTAGCGGGAGTAGAGGCCGCACAGATACGCAGTATTTT
CDR3aa: CSARDRRGSGSRGRTDTQYF

j_gene: TRBJ1-2
abundance: .
d_gene: .
v_gene: TRBV18
CDR3nt: TGTGCCAGCTCACCACTGGGTCCAGTCAGTGCCTATGGCTACACCTTC
CDR3aa: CASSPLGPVSAYGYTF

j_gene: TRBJ2-3
abundance: many
d_gene: .
v_gene: TRBV11-2
CDR3nt: TGTGCCAGCAGCTCCACACCGTGGAGAAGGGGCACAGATACGCAGTATTTT
CDR3aa: CASSSTPWRRGTDTQYF

j_gene: TRBJ2-1
abundance: few
d_gene: TRBD1
v_gene: TRBV19
CDR3nt: TGTGCCAGTAGCGCCGGGACAGGGGTTGACAATGAGCAGTTCTTC
CDR3aa: CASSAGTGVDNEQFF

j_gene: TRBJ1-1
abundance: many
d_gene: .
v_gene: TRBV28
CDR3nt: TGTGCCAGCAGTTACGGGAATGAAGCTTTCTTT
CDR3aa: CASSYGNEAFF

j_gene: TRBJ1-6
abundance: few
d_gene: .
v_gene: TRBV30
CDR3nt: TGTGCCTGGGGTCCCTATAATTCACCCCTCCACTTT
CDR3aa: CAWGPYNSPLHF

j_gene: TRBJ2-3
abundance: many
d_gene: .
v_gene: TRBV6-1
CDR3nt: TGTGCCAGCAGAGGGGGTTGGGGTTTCACAGATACGCAGTATTTT
CDR3aa: CASRGGWGFTDTQYF

j_gene: TRBJ1-2
abundance: many
d_gene: .
v_gene: TRBV30
CDR3nt: TGTGGGTGGGCACAGGCTAACTATGGCTACACCTTC
CDR3aa: CGWAQANYGYTF

j_gene: TRBJ1-1
abundance: many
d_gene: .
v_gene: TRBV5-5
CDR3nt: TGTGCCAGCAGCCTGCAAACCTCGAACACTGAAGCTTTCTTT
CDR3aa: CASSLQTSNTEAFF

j_gene: TRBJ1-5
abundance: few
d_gene: .
v_gene: TRBV12-3/TRBV12-4
CDR3nt: TGTGCCAGCAGTTTAGGGTCGATGTATAGCAATCAGCCCCAGCATTTT
CDR3aa: CASSLGSMYSNQPQHF

j_gene: TRBJ2-7
abundance: many
d_gene: .
v_gene: TRBV5-8
CDR3nt: TGTGCCAGCAGCCGGAGGTTGGGCTACGAGCAGTACTTC
CDR3aa: CASSRRLGYEQYF

j_gene: TRBJ2-5
abundance: few
d_gene: TRBD2
v_gene: TRBV20-1
CDR3nt: TGCAGTGCTAGAAGACTAGCGGGAGGCCTCCAAGAGACCCAGTACTTC
CDR3aa: CSARRLAGGLQETQYF

j_gene: TRBJ2-1
abundance: .
d_gene: .
v_gene: TRBV5-8
CDR3nt: TGTGCCAGCAGTTTCTTCCCCGCCAATGAGCAGTTCTTC
CDR3aa: CASSFFPANEQFF

j_gene: TRBJ1-5
abundance: .
d_gene: TRBD1
v_gene: TRBV2
CDR3nt: TGTGCCAGCAGTTGTCAGGGGGCCTACAATCAGCCCCAGCATTTT
CDR3aa: CASSCQGAYNQPQHF

j_gene: TRBJ2-7
abundance: few
d_gene: TRBD2
v_gene: TRBV30
CDR3nt: TGTGCCTGGAGTGTCGCTAGCGGGGGCACCTACGAGCAGTACTTC
CDR3aa: CAWSVASGGTYEQYF

j_gene: TRBJ2-7
abundance: many
d_gene: TRBD2
v_gene: TRBV20-1
CDR3nt: TGCAGTGCTCTTCTAGCGGGAGGTTCCTACGAGCAGTACTTC
CDR3aa: CSALLAGGSYEQYF

j_gene: TRBJ2-2
abundance: few
d_gene: .
v_gene: TRBV7-9
CDR3nt: TGTGCCAGCAGCTTAGGGGCAAGAGACACCGGGGAGCTGTTTTTT
CDR3aa: CASSLGARDTGELFF

j_gene: TRBJ2-3
abundance: many
d_gene: TRBD2
v_gene: TRBV5-6
CDR3nt: TGTGCCAGCAGCTTGGGGGTCGCGACTAGCGGGTACACAGATACGCAGTATTTT
CDR3aa: CASSLGVATSGYTDTQYF

j_gene: TRBJ1-2
abundance: many
d_gene: .
v_gene: TRBV2
CDR3nt: TGTGCCAGCAGCCCCCTCATACAGGTGAATTATGGCTACACCTTC
CDR3aa: CASSPLIQVNYGYTF

j_gene: TRBJ2-7
abundance: .
d_gene: .
v_gene: TRBV4-1
CDR3nt: TGCGCCAGCAGCCTCGGACACACGATCTCCTACGAGCAGTACTTC
CDR3aa: CASSLGHTISYEQYF

j_gene: TRBJ2-1
abundance: many
d_gene: TRBD2
v_gene: TRBV20-1
CDR3nt: TGCAGTGCTAGAGCGCTCGCGGGAGGGCCGTTCGAGTATGAGCAGTTCTTC
CDR3aa: CSARALAGGPFEYEQFF

j_gene: TRBJ2-1
abundance: many
d_gene: TRBD2
v_gene: TRBV3-1
CDR3nt: TGTGCCAGCAGCCAAGGACGGGGGACTAGCGGGAATGAGCAGTTCTTC
CDR3aa: CASSQGRGTSGNEQFF

j_gene: TRBJ2-7
abundance: many
d_gene: TRBD1
v_gene: TRBV5-1
CDR3nt: TGCGCCAGCAGCTTGGCAGGACAGGGGGCCGACGAGCAGTACTTC
CDR3aa: CASSLAGQGADEQYF

j_gene: TRBJ2-2
abundance: many
d_gene: .
v_gene: TRBV3-1
CDR3nt: TGTGCCAGCAGCCAAGATCTCAGGGGTGGCACCGGGGAGCTGTTTTTT
CDR3aa: CASSQDLRGGTGELFF

j_gene: TRBJ1-5
abundance: .
d_gene: .
v_gene: TRBV28
CDR3nt: TGTGCCAGCAGTACCCCCCGGCAGGACCTCGTGGGCAATCAGCCCCAGCATTTT
CDR3aa: CASSTPRQDLVGNQPQHF

j_gene: TRBJ1-4
abundance: many
d_gene: TRBD1
v_gene: TRBV6-1
CDR3nt: TGTGCCAGCAGACGTCGGACAGGTTACGGAACTAATGAAAAACTGTTTTTT
CDR3aa: CASRRRTGYGTNEKLFF

j_gene: TRBJ2-3
abundance: many
d_gene: TRBD2
v_gene: TRBV29-1
CDR3nt: TGCAGCGTTGCGGCTAGCGGGAGTACGCAGTATTTT
CDR3aa: CSVAASGSTQYF

j_gene: TRBJ2-3
abundance: few
d_gene: .
v_gene: TRBV7-9
CDR3nt: TGTGCCAGCATCCCAAGGGGGGGCGCGGATACGCAGTATTTT
CDR3aa: CASIPRGGADTQYF

j_gene: TRBJ1-2
abundance: many
d_gene: .
v_gene: TRBV5-6
CDR3nt: TGTGCCAGCAGCTTGCTCGGGTCGAACTATGGCTACACCTTC
CDR3aa: CASSLLGSNYGYTF

j_gene: TRBJ2-3
abundance: many
d_gene: .
v_gene: TRBV6-1
CDR3nt: TGTGCCAGCAGGCTCGTCCCGGAGGCAGATACGCAGTATTTT
CDR3aa: CASRLVPEADTQYF

j_gene: TRBJ2-3
abundance: many
d_gene: .
v_gene: TRBV9
CDR3nt: TGTGCCAGCAGCGTAGGCCAGGCTAGCACAGATACGCAGTATTTT
CDR3aa: CASSVGQASTDTQYF

j_gene: TRBJ2-7
abundance: once
d_gene: TRBD1
v_gene: TRBV27
CDR3nt: TGTGCCAGCAGTTCTAGACAGGGGGCGAACTTTCCACCGGACGAGCAGTACTTC
CDR3aa: CASSSRQGANFPPDEQYF

j_gene: TRBJ2-3
abundance: few
d_gene: TRBD2
v_gene: TRBV27
CDR3nt: TGTGCCAGCAGTTTAGGGAGATCGCGGGAGCTCCGCACAGATACGCAGTATTTT
CDR3aa: CASSLGRSRELRTDTQYF

j_gene: TRBJ1-5
abundance: many
d_gene: .
v_gene: TRBV28
CDR3nt: TGTGCCAGCAGTTTCATGGATCAGCCCCAGCATTTT
CDR3aa: CASSFMDQPQHF

j_gene: TRBJ2-7
abundance: few
d_gene: .
v_gene: TRBV19
CDR3nt: TGTGCCAGTAGTACTCGACGTAACTCCTACGAGCAGTACTTC
CDR3aa: CASSTRRNSYEQYF

j_gene: TRBJ1-6
abundance: .
d_gene: TRBD1
v_gene: TRBV9
CDR3nt: TGTGCCAGCAGCGTAGAGGACAGGGGGAATTCACCCCTCCACTTT
CDR3aa: CASSVEDRGNSPLHF

j_gene: TRBJ2-7
abundance: .
d_gene: TRBD2
v_gene: TRBV7-9
CDR3nt: TGTGCCAGCAGCTTAGGTGGTGGGACTAGCGTCTACGAGCAGTACTTC
CDR3aa: CASSLGGGTSVYEQYF

j_gene: TRBJ1-1
abundance: .
d_gene: .
v_gene: TRBV5-1
CDR3nt: TGCGCCAGCAGCTTCTACGGGGGTGGGACTGAAGCTTTCTTT
CDR3aa: CASSFYGGGTEAFF